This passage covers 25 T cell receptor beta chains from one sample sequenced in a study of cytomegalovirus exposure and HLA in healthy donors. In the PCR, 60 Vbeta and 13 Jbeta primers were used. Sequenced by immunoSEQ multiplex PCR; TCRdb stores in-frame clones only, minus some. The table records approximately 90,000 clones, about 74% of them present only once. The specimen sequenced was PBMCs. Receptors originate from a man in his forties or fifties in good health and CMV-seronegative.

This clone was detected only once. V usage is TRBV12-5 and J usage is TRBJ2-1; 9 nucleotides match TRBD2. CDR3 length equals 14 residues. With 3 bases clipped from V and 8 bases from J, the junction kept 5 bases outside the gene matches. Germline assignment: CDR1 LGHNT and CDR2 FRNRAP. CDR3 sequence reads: CASGLAGGIDEQFF. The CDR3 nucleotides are TGTGCTAGTGGTTTAGCGGGGGGAATCGATGAGCAGTTCTTC.

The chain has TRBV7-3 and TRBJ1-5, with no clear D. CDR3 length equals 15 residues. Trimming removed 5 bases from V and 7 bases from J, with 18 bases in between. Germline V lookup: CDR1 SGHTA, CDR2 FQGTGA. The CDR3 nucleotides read TGTGCCAGCAGCCAATTCGGTGGTACTAGGCAGCCCCAGCATTTT. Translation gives CASSQFGGTRQPQHF.

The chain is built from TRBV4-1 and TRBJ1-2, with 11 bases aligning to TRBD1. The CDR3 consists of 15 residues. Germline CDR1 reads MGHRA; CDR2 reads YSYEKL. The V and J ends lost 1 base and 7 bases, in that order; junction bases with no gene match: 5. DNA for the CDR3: TGCGCCAGCAGCCAAGGGACAGGGGGCTTTCGTGGCTACACCTTC. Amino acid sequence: CASSQGTGGFRGYTF.

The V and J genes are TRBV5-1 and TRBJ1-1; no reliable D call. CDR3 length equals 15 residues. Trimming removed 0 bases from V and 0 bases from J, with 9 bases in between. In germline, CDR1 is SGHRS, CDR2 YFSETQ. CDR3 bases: TGCGCCAGCAGCTTGGGAACGGGGTTGAACACTGAAGCTTTCTTT. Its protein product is CASSLGTGLNTEAFF. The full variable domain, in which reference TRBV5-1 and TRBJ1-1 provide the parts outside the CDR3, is KAGVTQTPRYLIKTRGQQVTLSCSPISGHRSVSWYQQTPGQGLQFLFEYFSETQRNKGNFPGRFSGRQFSNSRSEMNVSTLELGDSALYLCASSLGTGLNTEAFFGQGTRLTVV.

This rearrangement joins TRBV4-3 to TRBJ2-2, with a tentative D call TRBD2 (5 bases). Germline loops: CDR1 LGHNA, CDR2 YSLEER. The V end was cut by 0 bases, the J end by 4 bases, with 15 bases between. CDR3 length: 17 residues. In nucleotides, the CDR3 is TGCGCCAGCAGCCAAGAGGGCAGCGGTCGTAGCACCGGGGAGCTGTTTTTT. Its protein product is CASSQEGSGRSTGELFF.

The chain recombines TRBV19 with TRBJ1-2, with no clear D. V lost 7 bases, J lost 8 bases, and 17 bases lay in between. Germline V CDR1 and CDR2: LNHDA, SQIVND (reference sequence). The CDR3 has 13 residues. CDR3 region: CASTFGEVEGYTF. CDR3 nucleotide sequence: TGTGCCAGTACCTTTGGAGAAGTGGAAGGCTACACCTTC.

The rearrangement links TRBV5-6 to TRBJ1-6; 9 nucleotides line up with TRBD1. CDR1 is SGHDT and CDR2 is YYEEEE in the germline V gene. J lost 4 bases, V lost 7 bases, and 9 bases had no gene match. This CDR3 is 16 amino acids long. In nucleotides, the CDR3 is TGTGCCAGCTGTGATGGACAGGGGATTTATAATTCACCCCTCCACTTT. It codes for CASCDGQGIYNSPLHF.

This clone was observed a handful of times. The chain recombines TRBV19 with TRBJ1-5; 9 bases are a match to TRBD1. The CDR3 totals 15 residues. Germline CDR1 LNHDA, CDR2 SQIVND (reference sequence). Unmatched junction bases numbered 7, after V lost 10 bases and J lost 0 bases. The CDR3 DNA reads TGTGCCACTAGGACAGGGGTTTATAGCAATCAGCCCCAGCATTTT. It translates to CATRTGVYSNQPQHF.

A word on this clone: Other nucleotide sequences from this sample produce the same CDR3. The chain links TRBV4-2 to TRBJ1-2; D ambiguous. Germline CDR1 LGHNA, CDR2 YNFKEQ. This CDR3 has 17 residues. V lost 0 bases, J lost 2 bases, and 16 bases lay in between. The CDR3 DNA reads TGTGCCAGCAGCCAAGACCCGCGTACGGGGTTGAACTATGGCTACACCTTC. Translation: CASSQDPRTGLNYGYTF.

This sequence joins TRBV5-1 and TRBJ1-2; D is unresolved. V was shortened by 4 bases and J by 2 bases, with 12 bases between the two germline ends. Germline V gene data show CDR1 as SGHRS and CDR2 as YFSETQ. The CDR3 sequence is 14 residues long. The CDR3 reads CASSVGNGNYGYTF. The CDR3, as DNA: TGCGCCAGCAGCGTCGGGAACGGCAACTATGGCTACACCTTC.

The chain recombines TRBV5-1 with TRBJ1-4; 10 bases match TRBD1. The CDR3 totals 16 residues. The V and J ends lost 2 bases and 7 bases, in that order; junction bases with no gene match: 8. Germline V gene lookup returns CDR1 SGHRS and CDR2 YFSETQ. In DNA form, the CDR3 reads TGCGCCAGCAGCTTCCGACCGGGACAGGGGAGTGAAAAACTGTTTTTT. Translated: CASSFRPGQGSEKLFF.

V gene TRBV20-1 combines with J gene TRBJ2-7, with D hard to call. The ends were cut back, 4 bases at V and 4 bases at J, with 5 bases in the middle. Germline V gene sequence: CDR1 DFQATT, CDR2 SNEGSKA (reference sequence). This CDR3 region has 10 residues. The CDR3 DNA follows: TGCAGTGCTACCGTTTACGAGCAGTACTTC. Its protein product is CSATVYEQYF.

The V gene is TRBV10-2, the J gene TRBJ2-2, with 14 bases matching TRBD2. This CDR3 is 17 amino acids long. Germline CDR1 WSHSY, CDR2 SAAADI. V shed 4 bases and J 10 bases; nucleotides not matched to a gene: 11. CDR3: CASSVGLAGGNPAELFF. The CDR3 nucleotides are TGCGCCAGCAGTGTCGGACTAGCGGGGGGAAACCCGGCGGAGCTGTTTTTT.

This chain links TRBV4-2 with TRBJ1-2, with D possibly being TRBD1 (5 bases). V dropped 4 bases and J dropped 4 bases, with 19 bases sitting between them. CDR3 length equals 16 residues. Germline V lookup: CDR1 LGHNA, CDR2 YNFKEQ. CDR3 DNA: TGTGCCAGCAGCCTCCCCGGGGGGAACGACCTCTATGGCTACACCTTC. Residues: CASSLPGGNDLYGYTF.

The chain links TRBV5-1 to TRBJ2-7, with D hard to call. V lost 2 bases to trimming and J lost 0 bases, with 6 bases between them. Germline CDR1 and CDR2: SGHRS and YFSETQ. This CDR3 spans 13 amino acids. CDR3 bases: TGCGCCAGCAGCTTTGACATCTCCTACGAGCAGTACTTC. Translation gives CASSFDISYEQYF.

CDR3 DNA sequence: TGCGCCAGCAGCGATATAGACAGGGGGGCGAACACCGGGGAGCTGTTTTTT. It encodes CASSDIDRGANTGELFF. The rearrangement joins TRBV5-1 to TRBJ2-2; 9 bases map to TRBD1. J lost 0 bases, V lost 4 bases, and 7 bases had no gene match. Germline-derived CDR1 and CDR2 are SGHRS and YFSETQ. There are 17 residues in the CDR3. Full variable domain (missing parts from reference TRBV5-1 and TRBJ2-2): KAGVTQTPRYLIKTRGQQVTLSCSPISGHRSVSWYQQTPGQGLQFLFEYFSETQRNKGNFPGRFSGRQFSNSRSEMNVSTLELGDSALYLCASSDIDRGANTGELFFGEGSRLTVL.

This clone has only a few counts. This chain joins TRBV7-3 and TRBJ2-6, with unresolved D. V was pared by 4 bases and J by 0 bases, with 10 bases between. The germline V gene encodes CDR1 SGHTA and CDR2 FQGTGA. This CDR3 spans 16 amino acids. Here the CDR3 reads CASSSQPNSGANVLTF. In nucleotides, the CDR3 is TGTGCCAGCAGCTCACAGCCCAACTCTGGGGCCAACGTCCTGACTTTC.

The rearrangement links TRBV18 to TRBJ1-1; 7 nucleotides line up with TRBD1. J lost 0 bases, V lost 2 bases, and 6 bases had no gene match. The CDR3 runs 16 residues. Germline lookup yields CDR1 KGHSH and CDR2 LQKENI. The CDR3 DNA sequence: TGTGCCAGCTCACCATGGACAGGCGAGATGAACACTGAAGCTTTCTTT. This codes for CASSPWTGEMNTEAFF. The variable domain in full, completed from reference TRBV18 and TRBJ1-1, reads NAGVMQNPRHLVRRRGQEARLRCSPMKGHSHVYWYRQLPEEGLKFMVYLQKENIIDESGMPKERFSAEFPKEGPSILRIQQVVRGDSAAYFCASSPWTGEMNTEAFFGQGTRLTVV.

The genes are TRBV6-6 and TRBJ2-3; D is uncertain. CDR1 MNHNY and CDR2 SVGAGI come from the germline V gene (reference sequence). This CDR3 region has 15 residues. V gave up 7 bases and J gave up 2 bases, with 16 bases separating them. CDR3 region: CASTITSLHTDTQYF. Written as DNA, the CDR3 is TGTGCCAGCACCATTACATCCCTTCACACAGATACGCAGTATTTT.

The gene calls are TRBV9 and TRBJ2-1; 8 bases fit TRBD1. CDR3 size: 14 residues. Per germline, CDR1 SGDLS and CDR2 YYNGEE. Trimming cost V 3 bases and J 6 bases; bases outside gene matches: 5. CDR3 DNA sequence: TGTGCCAGCAGCGCAACAGGGGGAGGCAATGAGCAGTTCTTC. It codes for CASSATGGGNEQFF. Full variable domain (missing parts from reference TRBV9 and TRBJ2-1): DSGVTQTPKHLITATGQRVTLRCSPRSGDLSVYWYQQSLDQGLQFLIQYYNGEERAKGNILERFSAQQFPDLHSELNLSSLELGDSALYFCASSATGGGNEQFFGPGTRLTVL.

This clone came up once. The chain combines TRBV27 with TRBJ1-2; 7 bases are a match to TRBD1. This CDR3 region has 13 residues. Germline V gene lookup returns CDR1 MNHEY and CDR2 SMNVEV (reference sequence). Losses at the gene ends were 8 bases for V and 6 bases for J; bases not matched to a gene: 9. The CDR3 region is CASASPDRDGYTF. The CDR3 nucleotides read TGTGCCAGCGCCTCTCCTGACAGGGATGGCTACACCTTC.

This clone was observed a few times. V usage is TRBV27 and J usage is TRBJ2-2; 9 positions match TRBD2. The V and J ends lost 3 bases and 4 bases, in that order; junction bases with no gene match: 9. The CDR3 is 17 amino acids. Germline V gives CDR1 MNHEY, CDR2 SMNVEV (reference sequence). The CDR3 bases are TGTGCCAGCAGTTTTCGAGGGGCGGGGGGGTCCACCGGGGAGCTGTTTTTT. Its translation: CASSFRGAGGSTGELFF.

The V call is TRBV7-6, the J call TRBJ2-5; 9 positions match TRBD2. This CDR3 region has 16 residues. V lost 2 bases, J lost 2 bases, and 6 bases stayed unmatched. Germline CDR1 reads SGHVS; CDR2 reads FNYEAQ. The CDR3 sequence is CASSLTVAGVQETQYF. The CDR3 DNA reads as TGTGCCAGCAGCTTAACGGTAGCGGGGGTACAAGAGACCCAGTACTTC.

The CDR3 DNA reads as TGCGCCAGCAGCCAAGGATTGGCAGGGGGTGCAAATACGCAGTATTTT. Translating gives CASSQGLAGGANTQYF. J is TRBJ2-3 and V is TRBV4-3; TRBD1 matches 7 bases. The germline V gene encodes CDR1 LGHNA and CDR2 YSLEER. This CDR3 region has 16 residues. V dropped 1 base and J dropped 7; count of bases not matched to a gene: 11.

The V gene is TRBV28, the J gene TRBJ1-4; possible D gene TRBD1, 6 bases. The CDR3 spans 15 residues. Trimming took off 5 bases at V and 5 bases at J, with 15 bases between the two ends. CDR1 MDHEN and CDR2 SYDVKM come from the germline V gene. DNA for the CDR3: TGTGCCAGCAGTGCCCAAACAGGGATCAATGAAAAACTGTTTTTT. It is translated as CASSAQTGINEKLFF.